Following are 19 T cell receptor beta chains from one sample sequenced in a study of T cells after yellow fever vaccination. MiXCR, run by TCRdb on the 5' RACE reads, gives a single entry per CDR3 protein. Of roughly 310,000 distinct CDR3 sequences listed, 7.5% to 9% were seen once; the top ten hold more than 15%. The sequences come from PBMCs, collected on the day of the first yellow fever vaccination. These receptors were taken from a man aged 18 to 29 who received the YFV17D yellow fever vaccine.

Ten or more counts support this clonotype. The J gene is TRBJ1-1, the V gene TRBV12-3 or TRBV12-4, with unresolved D. The CDR3 extends over 14 amino acids. Trimming pared 3 bases from V and 1 base from J, leaving 9 bases between. CDR3 coding DNA: TGTGCCAGCAGTTTTAGCATGTCGAACACTGAAGCTTTCTTT. Translated: CASSFSMSNTEAFF.

This clonotype has ten or more counts. The chain couples TRBV29-1 to TRBJ2-1; TRBD2 matches 7 bases. Germline CDR1 is SQVTM and CDR2 is ANQGSEA. This CDR3 region has 15 residues. V was pared by 0 bases and J by 4 bases, with 6 bases of the junction left unmatched. CDR3 protein: CSVEEGGAKYNEQFF. CDR3 nucleotides: TGCAGCGTTGAAGAGGGAGGGGCCAAATACAATGAGCAGTTCTTC.

As for this clonotype: A read error may account for a junction end that differs from germline. The V and J genes are TRBV5-5 and TRBJ1-2; no clear D gene. The CDR3 loop spans 13 amino acids. Germline V CDR1 and CDR2: SGHKS, YYEKEE (reference sequence). The CDR3 DNA reads as TGTGCCAGGGGCCCGGGTCTTAACTGTGGCTACACCTTC. Protein sequence: CARGPGLNCGYTF. Drawing the rest from reference TRBV5-5 and TRBJ1-2, the complete variable domain is DAGVTQSPTHLIKTRGQQVTLRCSPISGHKSVSWYQQVLGQGPQFIFQYYEKEERGRGNFPDRFSARQFPNYSSELNVNALLLGDSALYLCARGPGLNCGYTFGSGTRLTVV.

The chain joins TRBV2 to TRBJ1-5; perhaps TRBD1 as D (6 bases). The CDR3 is 14 amino acids. Trimming left V 4 bases short and J 5 bases short, with 12 bases between. Germline V gene data show CDR1 as SNHLY and CDR2 as FYNNEI. The CDR3 nucleotides read TGTGCCAGCAGTGGAGACAGGCTCTATCAGCCCCAGCATTTT. This encodes CASSGDRLYQPQHF.

At least ten counts were recorded for this clonotype. V and J are TRBV5-1 and TRBJ1-1; the D is unclear. The CDR3 runs to 14 residues. Germline loops: CDR1 SGHRS, CDR2 YFSETQ. Between the trimmed V and J ends, which lost 0 bases and 1 base, there was a span of 7 bases. The CDR3: CASSLGHPNTEAFF. DNA for the CDR3: TGCGCCAGCAGCTTGGGACACCCGAACACTGAAGCTTTCTTT.

This chain links TRBV5-1 with TRBJ1-4, with unresolved D. Germline V gene data show CDR1 as SGHRS and CDR2 as YFSETQ. CDR3 size: 16 residues. Trimming removed 2 bases at V and 7 bases at J, with 18 bases between. CDR3 region: CASSFAGPSAGEKLFF. In nucleotides, the CDR3 is TGCGCCAGCAGCTTTGCCGGGCCCTCCGCAGGTGAAAAACTGTTTTTT.

This clonotype was counted between two and nine times. The chain joins TRBV12-3 or TRBV12-4 to TRBJ2-7; no clear D. The CDR3 runs 14 residues. Trimming removed 3 bases at V and 4 bases at J, with 13 bases between. DNA of the CDR3: TGTGCCAGCAGTTTTAGGCTGAACCTGTACGAGCAGTACTTC. This sequence encodes CASSFRLNLYEQYF.

This chain uses TRBV6-5 with TRBJ2-4; unclear D gene. Germline CDR1 reads MNHEY; CDR2 reads SVGAGI. V lost 0 bases to trimming and J lost 1 base, with 10 bases between them. The length of the CDR3 is 16 residues. The CDR3 spells CASSYSPDPAKNIQYF. The DNA of the CDR3 is TGTGCCAGCAGTTACTCTCCCGACCCCGCCAAAAACATTCAGTACTTC.

V usage is TRBV11-3 and J usage is TRBJ2-2, with D maybe TRBD2 (7 bases). The CDR3 is 15 amino acids. Deletions cut 2 bases from V and 4 bases from J, with 11 bases between. Germline CDR1 and CDR2: SGHNT and YENEEA. CDR3 nucleotides: TGTGCCAGCAGCTTATCAGGGGAGGGCACCGGGGAGCTGTTTTTT. Translating it yields CASSLSGEGTGELFF.

Note on this clonotype: Its ends do not fully match the called genes, so a read error is possible. V usage is TRBV19 and J usage is TRBJ1-4; 10 bases align to TRBD1. CDR1 and CDR2 from the germline V gene are LNHDA and SQIVND (reference sequence). This CDR3 is 15 amino acids long. CDR3 loop: CSSSIGGQGIEKLFF. CDR3 bases: TGTTCCAGTAGTATCGGGGGACAGGGGATTGAAAAACTGTTTTTT.

The V call is TRBV20-1, the J call TRBJ2-1; 9 nucleotides agree with TRBD1. Germline CDR1 and CDR2: DFQATT and SNEGSKA (reference sequence). V lost 0 bases, J lost 7 bases, and 7 bases stayed unmatched. This CDR3 has 15 residues. CDR3: CSARDSGTGWNEQFF. The CDR3, as DNA: TGCAGTGCTAGAGATTCCGGGACAGGGTGGAATGAGCAGTTCTTC.

This clonotype was recorded a few times. The rearrangement joins TRBV6-1 to TRBJ2-5; 12 bases align to TRBD2. From germline, CDR1 is MNHNS and CDR2 SASEGT. V gave up 5 bases and J gave up 5 bases; unmatched junction bases: 12. CDR3 length: 17 amino acids. CDR3: CASSKTSGGPYGETQYF. The CDR3, as DNA: TGTGCCAGCAGTAAGACTAGCGGGGGACCCTATGGGGAGACCCAGTACTTC.

This chain links TRBV4-3 with TRBJ2-1; D is possibly TRBD1 or TRBD2 (5 bases each). Trimming took off 0 bases at V and 6 bases at J, with 15 bases between the two ends. Germline V gene sequence: CDR1 LGHNA, CDR2 YSLEER. The CDR3 has 16 amino acids. CDR3 sequence: CASSQESGTLLNEQFF. The CDR3 coding sequence is TGCGCCAGCAGCCAAGAATCCGGGACCCTACTCAATGAGCAGTTCTTC.

Ten or more counts support this clonotype. This chain links TRBV9 with TRBJ1-1; TRBD1 agrees at 8 bases. Germline loops: CDR1 SGDLS, CDR2 YYNGEE. The CDR3 length is 12 residues. J lost 11 bases, V lost 1 base, and 4 bases had no gene match. CDR3 region: CASSVQGQEAFF. The CDR3 DNA reads TGTGCCAGCAGCGTACAGGGACAGGAGGCTTTCTTT.

CDR3 amino acids: CASSDGLENNEQFF. DNA for the CDR3: TGTGCCAGCAGTGACGGACTAGAAAACAATGAGCAGTTCTTC. This rearrangement joins TRBV6-4 to TRBJ2-1; 7 bases are a match to TRBD2. Unmatched junction bases numbered 3, after V lost 2 bases and J lost 5 bases. The CDR3 extends over 14 amino acids. In germline, CDR1 is MRHNA, CDR2 SNTAGT.

This clonotype has only a few counts. The chain links TRBV9 to TRBJ1-1; D is perhaps TRBD1 (6 bases). The germline V gene has CDR1 SGDLS and CDR2 YYNGEE. Trimming pared 4 bases from V and 10 bases from J, leaving 26 bases between. The CDR3 has 16 residues. In nucleotides, the CDR3 is TGTGCCAGCAGCCCCCATAATGGGGGGGCTAGGTACGTAGCTTTCTTT. Protein product: CASSPHNGGARYVAFF.

This clonotype occurred a few times. This sequence joins TRBV5-1 and TRBJ2-1, with D hard to call. CDR1 SGHRS and CDR2 YFSETQ come from the germline V gene. Trimming pared 0 bases from V and 2 bases from J, leaving 12 bases between. The CDR3 runs 16 residues. The DNA of the CDR3 is TGCGCCAGCAGCTTGGTGTCGGCGGTGACCTACAATGAGCAGTTCTTC. This codes for CASSLVSAVTYNEQFF.

This clonotype appeared a few times. This chain uses TRBV12-3 or TRBV12-4 with TRBJ2-5; D possibly uses TRBD1 or TRBD2 (7 bases each). The CDR3 extends over 15 amino acids. V dropped 0 bases and J dropped 7 bases, with 15 bases sitting between them. For the CDR3, the DNA is TGTGCCAGCAGTTTAGCTCGACAGGGCGGGGGGACCCAGTACTTC. It encodes CASSLARQGGGTQYF.

This clonotype was seen at least ten times. The J gene is TRBJ2-3, the V gene TRBV6-4; TRBD2 is a possible D gene (5 bases). The CDR3 consists of 13 residues. The V end was cut by 2 bases, the J end by 3 bases, with 6 bases between. CDR1 and CDR2 (germline): MRHNA, SNTAGT. This CDR3 is CASSDRETDTQYF. In DNA form, the CDR3 reads TGTGCCAGCAGTGACAGGGAGACAGATACGCAGTATTTT.